The sequence of this T cell receptor (beta chain) was determined in a study of response to subunit inactivated influenza vaccine. TCRdb redid the calling of the RT-PCR reads with MiXCR, one entry per CDR3 protein. The sample contains hundreds of thousands of distinct CDR3 sequences, approximately 23% of which appear only once. V gave up 2 bases and J gave up 4 bases, with 12 bases separating them. In germline, CDR1 is DFQATT, CDR2 SNEGSKA (reference sequence). The CDR3 totals 14 residues. The clonotype comes from a man between 45 and 75 years old who received an inactivated influenza vaccine. The chain employs TRBV20-1 and TRBJ1-5, with D perhaps TRBD1 (5 bases). Source: PBMCs from blood, taken 21 months after vaccination. The DNA of the CDR3 is TGCAGTGCTAGACAGGGCCACGGTAATCAGCCCCAGCATTTT. Its translation is CSARQGHGNQPQHF.